Shown below are 13 T cell receptor beta chains from a single sample sequenced in a study of CD8 T cells in Susac syndrome. With random hexamers, reverse transcription was performed on roughly 0.5 to 1 ug of RNA. One entry per CDR3 protein results from TCRdb running MiXCR on the immunoSEQ multiplex PCR reads. The data contain about 69,000 distinct CDR3 sequences, 95% of them seen just once; the ten biggest clones take up about 0.26%. Input material: CD8+ T cells from PBMCs. Receptor source: a human donor in good health.

The rearrangement links TRBV29-1 to TRBJ1-2, with D possibly being TRBD1 (6 bases). Germline values: CDR1 SQVTM, CDR2 ANQGSEA. The V gene lost 6 bases and the J gene lost 3 bases, with 14 bases spanning the gap. This CDR3 region has 13 residues. The CDR3 DNA reads as TGCAGCGTCACCGGGACAACGGACTATGGCTACACCTTC. Its translation: CSVTGTTDYGYTF.

The V and J genes are TRBV9 and TRBJ1-1, with D possibly being TRBD1 (5 bases). The CDR3 covers 15 residues. In germline, CDR1 is SGDLS, CDR2 YYNGEE. V was pared by 2 bases and J by 11 bases, with 22 bases between. The CDR3 loop is CASSVLVGDVRGAFF. CDR3 DNA sequence: TGTGCCAGCAGCGTCCTAGTCGGGGACGTCCGTGGGGCTTTCTTT.

The chain combines TRBV4-1 with TRBJ1-5; 7 bases are a match to TRBD1. Looked up from germline, CDR1 is MGHRA and CDR2 is YSYEKL. V shed 4 bases and J 7 bases; nucleotides not matched to a gene: 10. The CDR3 consists of 15 residues. This CDR3 is CASSLQGGEPQPQHF. The CDR3 DNA reads as TGCGCCAGCAGCCTCCAGGGGGGGGAACCGCAGCCCCAGCATTTT.

V gene TRBV7-9 combines with J gene TRBJ2-5, with D perhaps TRBD2 (6 bases). Germline values: CDR1 SEHNR, CDR2 FQNEAQ (reference sequence). Between the trimmed V and J ends, which lost 2 bases and 2 bases, there was a span of 12 bases. The CDR3 consists of 15 residues. The CDR3 bases are TGTGCCAGCAGCTTATCACGGGGGAGACAAGAGACCCAGTACTTC. Protein: CASSLSRGRQETQYF.

The V gene is TRBV19, the J gene TRBJ2-1, with TRBD1 matching 7 bases. This CDR3 has 14 residues. After removal of 5 bases from V and 6 bases from J, the junction contained 7 bases not matched to a gene. The germline V gene encodes CDR1 LNHDA and CDR2 SQIVND (reference sequence). CDR3 protein: CASSGGTVFNEQFF. In DNA, the CDR3 is TGTGCCAGTAGTGGTGGGACAGTATTCAATGAGCAGTTCTTC.

The chain employs TRBV4-3 and TRBJ1-1; D gene unclear. The germline CDR1 and CDR2 sequences are LGHNA and YSLEER. The CDR3 sequence is 15 residues long. Trimming left V 3 bases short and J 0 bases short, with 11 bases between. Here the CDR3 reads CASSQYSQMNTEAFF. The CDR3 DNA reads TGCGCCAGCAGCCAGTATAGCCAGATGAACACTGAAGCTTTCTTT.

This clonotype appeared once. The chain combines TRBV9 with TRBJ2-1; 10 nucleotides agree with TRBD2. The CDR3 length is 15 residues. V shed 4 bases, J shed 8 bases, and the junction held 9 bases outside the gene matches. Germline V gene sequence: CDR1 SGDLS, CDR2 YYNGEE. The CDR3 bases are TGTGCCAGCAGCCCTCCGGGACTAGCGTTCGATGAGCAGTTCTTC. Amino acid sequence: CASSPPGLAFDEQFF. Combining the CDR3 with reference TRBV9 and TRBJ2-1 gives the whole variable domain DSGVTQTPKHLITATGQRVTLRCSPRSGDLSVYWYQQSLDQGLQFLIQYYNGEERAKGNILERFSAQQFPDLHSELNLSSLELGDSALYFCASSPPGLAFDEQFFGPGTRLTVL.

This clonotype has a handful of counts. The rearrangement links TRBV29-1 to TRBJ2-5; possibly TRBD1 or TRBD2 for D (6 bases each). The V gene's germline CDR1 is SQVTM and CDR2 ANQGSEA. This CDR3 is built from 12 residues. With 4 bases removed from V and 5 bases from J, the gap between germline ends came to 11 bases. The DNA of the CDR3 is TGCAGCGTTGTCGGGGGCGAGGAGACCCAGTACTTC. Translation: CSVVGGEETQYF. Together with reference TRBV29-1 and TRBJ2-5, the CDR3 gives the full variable domain: SAVISQKPSRDICQRGTSLTIQCQVDSQVTMMFWYRQQPGQSLTLIATANQGSEATYESGFVIDKFPISRPNLTFSTLTVSNMSPEDSSIYLCSVVGGEETQYFGPGTRLLVL.

The chain combines TRBV6-4 with TRBJ2-5; no reliable D call. The better agreement between TRBJ2-7 and the DNA end casts doubt on the J call. The CDR3 sequence is 11 residues long. Germline V gives CDR1 MRHNA, CDR2 SNTAGT. The DNA for the CDR3 is TGTGCCAGCGGGATGAGCTACGAGCAGTACGTC. Amino acid sequence: CASGMSYEQYV.

J is TRBJ2-5 and V is TRBV4-3; no firm D call. The length of the CDR3 is 15 residues. From germline, CDR1 is LGHNA and CDR2 YSLEER. V gave up 1 base and J gave up 2 bases, with 11 bases separating them. CDR3 region: CASSQGVAQQETQYF. CDR3 nucleotide sequence: TGCGCCAGCAGCCAAGGTGTTGCACAGCAAGAGACCCAGTACTTC.

The chain uses TRBV6-4 and TRBJ2-2, with D uncertain. Trimming left V 3 bases short and J 7 bases short, with 9 bases between. The V gene's germline CDR1 is MRHNA and CDR2 SNTAGT. The CDR3 has 13 amino acids. The CDR3 bases are TGTGCCAGCAGTGAGAAGGGCGACGGGGAGCTGTTTTTT. It yields the protein CASSEKGDGELFF.

The rearrangement links TRBV29-1 to TRBJ1-4; D remains unclear. Per germline, CDR1 SQVTM and CDR2 ANQGSEA. Trimming pared 3 bases from V and 5 bases from J, leaving 13 bases between. This CDR3 is 14 amino acids long. The CDR3 here is CSVEEAGMNEKLFF. CDR3 DNA sequence: TGCAGCGTTGAGGAAGCGGGGATGAATGAAAAACTGTTTTTT.

The V call is TRBV24-1, the J call TRBJ1-5; tentatively, D is TRBD1 (6 bases). The CDR3 is 15 residues long. Germline CDR1 is KGHDR and CDR2 is SFDVKD. Trimming left V 5 bases short and J 3 bases short, with 13 bases between. The CDR3, as DNA: TGTGCCACCAGTGGTGCCACAGGGCACAATCAGCCCCAGCATTTT. As protein: CATSGATGHNQPQHF.